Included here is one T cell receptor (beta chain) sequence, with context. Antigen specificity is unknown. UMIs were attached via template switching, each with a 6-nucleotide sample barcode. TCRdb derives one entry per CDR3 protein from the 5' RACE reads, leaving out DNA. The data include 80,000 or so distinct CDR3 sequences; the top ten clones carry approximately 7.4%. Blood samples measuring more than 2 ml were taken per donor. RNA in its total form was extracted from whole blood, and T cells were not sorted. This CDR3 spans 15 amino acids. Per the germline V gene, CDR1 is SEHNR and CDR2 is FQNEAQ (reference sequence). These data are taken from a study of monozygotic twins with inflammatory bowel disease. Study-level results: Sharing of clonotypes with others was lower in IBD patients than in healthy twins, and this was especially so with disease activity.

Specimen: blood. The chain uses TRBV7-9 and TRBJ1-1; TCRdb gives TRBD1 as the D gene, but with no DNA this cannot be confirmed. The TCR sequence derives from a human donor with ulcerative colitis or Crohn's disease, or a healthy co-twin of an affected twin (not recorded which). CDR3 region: CASSLAWGAEVEAFF.